These 31 T cell receptor beta chains were all obtained from the same sample, sequenced in a study of glioma-infiltrating T cells. The iRepertoire nested amplicon-rescue multiplex PCR amplified TCR alpha and beta CDR3s from RNA. TCRdb re-derived calls from the multiplex PCR reads in MiXCR, one entry per CDR3 protein. This sample has over 80,000 distinct CDR3 sequences, with about 40% found just once. The specimen was glioma tissue, nonneoplastic brain tissue, or PBMCs (not recorded which). These receptors were taken from a human donor with low-grade glioma or glioblastoma, undergoing nonglioma brain surgery, or in good health (not recorded which).

This clonotype was detected ten times or more. The chain carries TRBV12-3 or TRBV12-4 and TRBJ2-5; D is possibly TRBD1 or TRBD2 (6 bases each). The CDR3 runs 13 residues. Between the trimmed V and J ends, which lost 3 bases and 7 bases, there was a span of 12 bases. The DNA of the CDR3 is TGTGCCAGCAGTTTCTCGGGGGCAGGGACCCAGTACTTC. It specifies CASSFSGAGTQYF.

This chain uses TRBV2 with TRBJ2-7, with 9 bases matching TRBD1. V dropped 3 bases and J dropped 5; count of bases not matched to a gene: 8. In germline, CDR1 is SNHLY, CDR2 FYNNEI. The CDR3 is 15 residues long. CDR3 nucleotide sequence: TGTGCCAGCAGTGATTACCCGGGACAGGGCCACGAGCAGTACTTC. It translates to CASSDYPGQGHEQYF.

This clonotype was observed once. This sequence joins TRBV3-1 and TRBJ2-3; D possibly matches TRBD1 or TRBD2 (6 bases each). V was shortened by 1 base and J by 0 bases, with 11 bases between the two germline ends. The CDR3 consists of 16 residues. Germline lookup yields CDR1 LGHDT and CDR2 YNNKEL (reference sequence). As DNA, the CDR3 is TGTGCCAGCAGCCAAGGTAAGGGGGGAAGCACAGATACGCAGTATTTT. Protein sequence: CASSQGKGGSTDTQYF.

Details on this clonotype: The DNA is omitted, as the CDR3 cannot be located on it reliably, and the CDR3 follows TCRdb's listing. The chain links TRBV7-9 to TRBJ1-2; the listed D gene, TRBD1, was not tested against the DNA. The CDR3 length is 24 residues, termini included. CDR1 and CDR2 (germline): SEHNR, FQNEAQ (reference sequence). This CDR3 is CASSLLVGTSLDEQFFGPGTGYTF.

Ten or more counts support this clonotype. This chain joins TRBV29-1 and TRBJ2-7; D ambiguous. The germline gives CDR1 SQVTM, CDR2 ANQGSEA. The CDR3 has 13 amino acids. V lost 2 bases and J lost 0, with 8 bases in between. CDR3 protein: CSVESAPSYEQYF. DNA for the CDR3: TGCAGCGTTGAAAGCGCACCCTCCTACGAGCAGTACTTC.

This clonotype was detected many times. The rearrangement uses TRBV2 and TRBJ2-5; D gene unclear. The CDR3 totals 11 residues. CDR1 and CDR2 (germline): SNHLY, FYNNEI. The V end lost 4 bases, the J end lost 8 bases, and 8 bases lay between the germline ends. CDR3 nucleotide sequence: TGTGCCAGCAGTGTGGGCGCCACCCAGTACTTC. Protein: CASSVGATQYF.

Details on this clonotype: With a much larger clone just one base away, this may be a read error. V gene TRBV20-1 combines with J gene TRBJ2-7; 7 bases match TRBD2. The CDR3 length is 16 residues. Trimming removed 6 bases from V and 5 bases from J; junction bases left unmatched: 19. Germline V lookup: CDR1 DFQATT, CDR2 SNEGSKA (reference sequence). The CDR3 DNA follows: TGCAGTGCGCCGGGGGGACGGACCCCGGGGGAGGACGAGCAGTACTTC. This gives the protein CSAPGGRTPGEDEQYF.

This clonotype came up many times. In nucleotides, the CDR3 is TGCAGTGCTAGCACACCGAGACGGGATGAGCAGTTCTTC. Protein product: CSASTPRRDEQFF. The genes are TRBV20-1 and TRBJ2-1, with D uncertain. CDR1 and CDR2 (germline): DFQATT, SNEGSKA (reference sequence). There are 13 residues in the CDR3. Trimming stripped 3 bases from V and 8 bases from J, with 14 bases between.

This clonotype has ten or more counts. This chain uses TRBV7-8 with TRBJ2-3; 7 bases line up with TRBD2. The V and J ends lost 1 base and 2 bases, in that order; junction bases with no gene match: 6. Germline CDR1 reads SGHVS; CDR2 reads FQNEAQ. There are 16 residues in the CDR3. The CDR3 nucleotides are TGTGCCAGCAGCTTAGGGCTAGCGGACCCCACAGATACGCAGTATTTT. It yields the protein CASSLGLADPTDTQYF.

This clonotype was seen ten or more times. The chain carries TRBV28 and TRBJ1-1; D is possibly TRBD1 (6 bases). V was shortened by 5 bases and J by 6 bases, with 13 bases between the two germline ends. From germline, CDR1 is MDHEN and CDR2 SYDVKM. The CDR3 is 13 residues long. The CDR3 is CASSPQGGAEAFF. The CDR3 DNA reads as TGTGCCAGCAGTCCACAGGGAGGAGCTGAAGCTTTCTTT.

This clonotype was seen ten or more times. This chain links TRBV5-1 with TRBJ2-3; D gene unclear. V was shortened by 5 bases and J by 4 bases, with 5 bases between the two germline ends. CDR1 and CDR2 from the germline V gene are SGHRS and YFSETQ. This CDR3 is 11 amino acids long. CDR3 region: CASSSADTQYF. CDR3 nucleotide sequence: TGCGCCAGCAGTTCCGCAGATACGCAGTATTTT.

This clonotype has at least ten counts. The rearrangement links TRBV19 to TRBJ2-4, with TRBD1 matching 9 bases. Looked up from germline, CDR1 is LNHDA and CDR2 is SQIVND (reference sequence). The V segment lost 2 bases and the J segment 6 bases; nucleotides outside the gene matches: 8. The CDR3 is 16 residues long. The CDR3 nucleotides read TGTGCCAGTAGTATACACACAGGGGGCCGCGGAAACATTCAGTACTTC. Translated, it gives CASSIHTGGRGNIQYF.

At least ten counts were recorded for this clonotype. The chain employs TRBV5-6 and TRBJ2-3, with 9 bases that match TRBD2. CDR3 size: 16 residues. V lost 0 bases and J lost 5; bases outside the gene matches: 7. The germline gives CDR1 SGHDT, CDR2 YYEEEE. CDR3 bases: TGTGCCAGCAGCTTGGTGATAGCGGGAGATGGAGATACGCAGTATTTT. Its translation is CASSLVIAGDGDTQYF.

This clonotype was picked up a small number of times. This could be a read error, since a much larger clone is one nucleotide away. The rearrangement uses TRBV20-1 and TRBJ2-4; D remains unclear. Between the trimmed V and J ends, which lost 5 bases and 0 bases, there was a span of 8 bases. CDR3 length: 13 residues. Per the germline V gene, CDR1 is DFQATT and CDR2 is SNEGSKA (reference sequence). The CDR3 loop is CSALALAKNIQYF. The CDR3 DNA reads TGCAGTGCTTTAGCATTAGCCAAAAACATTCAGTACTTC.

About this clonotype itself: A much larger clone is a single base away; this may be a read error. The chain carries TRBV18 and TRBJ2-7, with TRBD2 as a possible D gene (6 bases). The CDR3 has 16 residues. Germline V gene lookup returns CDR1 KGHSH and CDR2 LQKENI. The CDR3 bases are TGTGCCAGCTCACCAAGCGGGCAAAAGAGCTCCTACGGGCAGTACTTC. Encoded protein: CASSPSGQKSSYGQYF.

This clonotype was counted many times. DNA of the CDR3: TGTGCCAGCAGCGTCAGACAGGGTGTGTTCGAGCAGTACTTC. Its protein is CASSVRQGVFEQYF. V and J are TRBV7-2 and TRBJ2-7, with 7 bases lining up with TRBD1. This CDR3 has 14 residues. V was pared by 5 bases and J by 6 bases, with 10 bases of the junction left unmatched. The germline V gene encodes CDR1 SGHTA and CDR2 FQGNSA.

The V gene is TRBV4-1, the J gene TRBJ2-7; perhaps TRBD1 as D (6 bases). The germline V gene encodes CDR1 MGHRA and CDR2 YSYEKL. V was pared by 2 bases and J by 2 bases, with 10 bases between. The CDR3 is made up of 14 amino acids. CDR3 in DNA: TGCGCCAGCAGCCAAACGGACAGTACCTACGAGCAGTACTTC. This translates into CASSQTDSTYEQYF.

Many counts were recorded for this clonotype. The chain has TRBV19 and TRBJ2-3, with D uncertain. Trimming stripped 9 bases from V and 5 bases from J, with 9 bases between. The CDR3 is 11 residues long. From germline, CDR1 is LNHDA and CDR2 SQIVND (reference sequence). The CDR3 bases are TGTGCCAGCCAGTCACGAGATACGCAGTATTTT. Translating gives CASQSRDTQYF.

This sequence joins TRBV6-2 or TRBV6-3 and TRBJ2-1; 7 nucleotides agree with TRBD2. J gave up 8 bases and V 7 bases, and 14 bases lay outside the gene matches. Germline V lookup: CDR1 MNHEY, CDR2 SVGEGT. The length of the CDR3 is 15 residues. The chain's CDR3 is CASTTLPTSQHEQFF. CDR3 nucleotides: TGTGCCAGCACCACGCTACCGACTAGCCAGCATGAGCAGTTCTTC.

This clonotype appeared many times. The chain uses TRBV2 and TRBJ2-7; tentative D call: TRBD2 (6 bases). This CDR3 has 13 amino acids. Per the germline V gene, CDR1 is SNHLY and CDR2 is FYNNEI. V was trimmed by 2 bases and J by 6 bases, leaving 11 bases between them. CDR3 coding DNA: TGTGCCAGCAGTGAATACGGGAGTCTCGAGCAGTACTTC. Its translation is CASSEYGSLEQYF.

On this clonotype itself: The CDR3 carries no conserved terminal phenylalanine or tryptophan, so it likely arises from a read error. V gene TRBV28 combines with J gene TRBJ2-1; weak D call: TRBD1 (5 bases). This CDR3 is built from 14 residues. V lost 5 bases to trimming and J lost 6 bases, with 14 bases between them. The germline gives CDR1 MDHEN, CDR2 SYDVKM. CDR3 loop: CASSPLQVANEQFS. CDR3 nucleotides: TGTGCCAGCAGTCCCTTACAGGTTGCCAATGAGCAGTTCTCC.

In this sample, this clonotype turned up many times. V gene TRBV5-1 combines with J gene TRBJ2-3; D may match TRBD1 or TRBD2 (6 bases each). V was clipped by 0 bases and J by 2 bases, with 16 bases between them. The germline V gene has CDR1 SGHRS and CDR2 YFSETQ. The CDR3 is made up of 17 amino acids. CDR3: CASSLVGGYSNTDTQYF. The CDR3 nucleotides read TGCGCCAGCAGCTTGGTGGGGGGCTATTCCAACACAGATACGCAGTATTTT.

This clonotype was picked up one time. The chain couples TRBV6-9 to TRBJ1-1; D is possibly TRBD1 (5 bases). Trimming stripped 11 bases from V and 6 bases from J, with 19 bases between. Germline lookup yields CDR1 MNHGY and CDR2 SVAAGI. This CDR3 is 13 amino acids long. Written as DNA, the CDR3 is TGTGCCCGCATTTTGACCCGGGACCCTGAAGCTTTCTTT. Translation gives CARILTRDPEAFF.

The chain links TRBV6-1 to TRBJ1-2; TRBD1 aligns across 9 bases. The CDR3 length is 14 residues. Per the germline V gene, CDR1 is MNHNS and CDR2 is SASEGT. V shed 6 bases, J shed 10 bases, and the junction held 12 bases outside the gene matches. CDR3 loop: CASSPTGGHYNYTF. CDR3 bases: TGTGCCAGCAGCCCTACAGGGGGCCACTATAACTACACCTTC.

The sample holds many counts of this clonotype. The chain carries TRBV7-9 and TRBJ2-5, with D unresolved. The CDR3 covers 16 residues. Germline loops: CDR1 SEHNR, CDR2 FQNEAQ (reference sequence). V lost 4 bases, J lost 5 bases, and 20 bases lay in between. The CDR3 DNA reads TGTGCCAGCAGCTCCCGAGACACCACACTGGGGGAGACCCAGTACTTC. Translating gives CASSSRDTTLGETQYF.

Details on this clonotype: Its ends do not fully match the called genes, so a read error is possible. This rearrangement joins TRBV4-1 to TRBJ2-1, with a tentative D call TRBD2 (7 bases). Germline assignment: CDR1 MGHRA and CDR2 YSYEKL. CDR3 size: 14 residues. CDR3 protein: CPSSQGGVYNEQFF. In nucleotides, the CDR3 is TGCCCCAGCAGCCAAGGGGGGGTATACAATGAGCAGTTCTTC.

As concerns this clonotype: Just one base apart from a much larger clone, this may be a read error. The V gene is TRBV29-1, the J gene TRBJ2-1; TRBD2 aligns across 14 bases. The germline V gene has CDR1 SQVTM and CDR2 ANQGSEA. This CDR3 has 13 residues. The V segment lost 6 bases and the J segment 16 bases; nucleotides outside the gene matches: 11. CDR3 protein: CSVRLAGGPLHFF. The CDR3, as DNA: TGCAGCGTGCGACTAGCGGGAGGGCCTTTGCATTTCTTC.

In the case of this clonotype: Likely a read error: the CDR3 ends without its conserved phenylalanine or tryptophan. No DNA is shown, since the ends of the CDR3 on it are uncertain; the CDR3 is the one TCRdb lists. The chain has TRBV28 and TRBJ2-1; whether TRBD1, the table's D call, matches the DNA was not checked. Germline lookup yields CDR1 MDHEN and CDR2 SYDVKM. 15 amino acids form the CDR3, both terminal residues included. CDR3 sequence reads: CASSPGGSSYNEQLL.

Concerning this clonotype: The junction differs from germline at one of its ends, possibly a read error. The chain couples TRBV12-3 or TRBV12-4 to TRBJ1-2, with TRBD1 identical over 8 bases. The CDR3 spans 13 residues. As DNA, the CDR3 is TGTGCTAGCAGCCCGACAGGGGAATATAGCTACACCTTC. The encoded protein is CASSPTGEYSYTF.

This clonotype occurred many times. The chain is built from TRBV6-1 and TRBJ2-7; no clear D gene. Trimming cost V 6 bases and J 0 bases, with 9 bases left between them. There are 13 residues in the CDR3. CDR1 and CDR2 from the germline V gene are MNHNS and SASEGT. In nucleotides, the CDR3 is TGTGCCAGCAGCCCCGCGCTCTCCTACGAGCAGTACTTC. As protein: CASSPALSYEQYF.

V gene TRBV20-1 combines with J gene TRBJ2-3; D possibly corresponds to TRBD2 (6 bases). Germline CDR1 is DFQATT and CDR2 is SNEGSKA (reference sequence). The CDR3 sequence is 12 residues long. CDR3 bases: TGCAACGCAGGACTATTTACAGATACGCAGTATTTT. It yields the protein CNAGLFTDTQYF.